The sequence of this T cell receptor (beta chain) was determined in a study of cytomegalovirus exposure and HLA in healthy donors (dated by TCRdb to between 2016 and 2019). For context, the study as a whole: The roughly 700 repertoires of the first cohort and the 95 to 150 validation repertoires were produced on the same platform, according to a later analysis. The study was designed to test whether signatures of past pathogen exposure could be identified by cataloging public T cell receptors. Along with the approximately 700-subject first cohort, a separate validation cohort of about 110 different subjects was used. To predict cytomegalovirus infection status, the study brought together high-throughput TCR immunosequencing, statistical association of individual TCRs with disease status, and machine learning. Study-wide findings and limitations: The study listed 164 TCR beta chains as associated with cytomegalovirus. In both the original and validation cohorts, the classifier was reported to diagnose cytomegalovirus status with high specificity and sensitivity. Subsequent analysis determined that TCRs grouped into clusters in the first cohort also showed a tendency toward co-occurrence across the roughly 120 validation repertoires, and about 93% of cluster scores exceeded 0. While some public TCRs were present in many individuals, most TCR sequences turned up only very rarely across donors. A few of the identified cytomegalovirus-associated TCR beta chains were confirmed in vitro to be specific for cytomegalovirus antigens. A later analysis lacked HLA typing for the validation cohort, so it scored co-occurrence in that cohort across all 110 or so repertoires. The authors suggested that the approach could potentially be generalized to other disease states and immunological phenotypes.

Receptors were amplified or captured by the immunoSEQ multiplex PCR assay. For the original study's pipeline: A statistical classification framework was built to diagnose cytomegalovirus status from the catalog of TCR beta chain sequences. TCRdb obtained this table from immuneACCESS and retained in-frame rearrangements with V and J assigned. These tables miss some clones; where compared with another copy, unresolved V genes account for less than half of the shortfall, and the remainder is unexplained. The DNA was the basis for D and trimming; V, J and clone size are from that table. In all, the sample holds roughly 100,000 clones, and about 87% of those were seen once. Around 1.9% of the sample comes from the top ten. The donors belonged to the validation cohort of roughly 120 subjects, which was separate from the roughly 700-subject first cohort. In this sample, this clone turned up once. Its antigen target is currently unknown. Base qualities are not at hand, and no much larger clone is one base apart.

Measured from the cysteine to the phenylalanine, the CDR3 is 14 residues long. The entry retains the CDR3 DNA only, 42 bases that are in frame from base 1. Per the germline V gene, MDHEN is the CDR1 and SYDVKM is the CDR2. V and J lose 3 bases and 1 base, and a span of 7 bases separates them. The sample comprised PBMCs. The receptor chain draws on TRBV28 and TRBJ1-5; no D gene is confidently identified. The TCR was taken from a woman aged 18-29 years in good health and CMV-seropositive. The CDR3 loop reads CASSLRRSNQPQHF. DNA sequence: TGTGCCAGCAGTTTGCGGAGGAGCAATCAGCCCCAGCATTTT.